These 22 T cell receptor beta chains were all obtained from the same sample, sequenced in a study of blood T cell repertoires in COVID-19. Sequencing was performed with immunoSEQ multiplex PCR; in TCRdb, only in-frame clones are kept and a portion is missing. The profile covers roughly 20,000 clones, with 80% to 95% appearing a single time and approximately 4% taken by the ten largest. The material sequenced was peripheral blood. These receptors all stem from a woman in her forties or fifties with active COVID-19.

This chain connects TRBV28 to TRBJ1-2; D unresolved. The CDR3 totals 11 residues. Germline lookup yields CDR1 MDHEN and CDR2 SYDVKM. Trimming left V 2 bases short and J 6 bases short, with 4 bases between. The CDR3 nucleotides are TGTGCCAGCAGTTTACTCGATGGCTACACCTTC. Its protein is CASSLLDGYTF.

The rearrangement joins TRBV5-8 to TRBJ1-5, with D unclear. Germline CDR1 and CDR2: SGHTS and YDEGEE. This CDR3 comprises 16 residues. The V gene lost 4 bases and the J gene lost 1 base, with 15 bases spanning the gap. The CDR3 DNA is TGTGCCAGCAGCCCGCAGACTGCGAGAAGCAATCAGCCCCAGCATTTT. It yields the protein CASSPQTARSNQPQHF. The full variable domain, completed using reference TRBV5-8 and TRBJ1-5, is EAGVTQSPTHLIKTRGQQATLRCSPISGHTSVYWYQQALGLGLQFLLWYDEGEERNRGNFPPRFSGRQFPNYSSELNVNALELEDSALYLCASSPQTARSNQPQHFGDGTRLSIL.

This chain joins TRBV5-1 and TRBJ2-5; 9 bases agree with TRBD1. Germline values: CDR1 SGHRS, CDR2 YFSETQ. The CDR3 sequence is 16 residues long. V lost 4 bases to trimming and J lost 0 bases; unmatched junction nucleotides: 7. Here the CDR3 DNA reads TGCGCCAGCAGCCCTCGGACAGGGGAGTACCAAGAGACCCAGTACTTC. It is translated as CASSPRTGEYQETQYF.

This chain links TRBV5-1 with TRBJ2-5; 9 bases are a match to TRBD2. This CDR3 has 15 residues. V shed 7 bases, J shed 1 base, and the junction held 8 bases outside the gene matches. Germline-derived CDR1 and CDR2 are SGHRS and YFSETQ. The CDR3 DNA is TGCGCCAGCGGATCTCTGACTAGCGGCCAAGAGACCCAGTACTTC. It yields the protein CASGSLTSGQETQYF.

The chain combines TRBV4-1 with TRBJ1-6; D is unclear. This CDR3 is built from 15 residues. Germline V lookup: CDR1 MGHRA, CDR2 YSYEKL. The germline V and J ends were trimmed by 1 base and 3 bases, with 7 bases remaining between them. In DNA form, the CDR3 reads TGCGCCAGCAGCCAAGTCGGGGTCTATAATTCACCCCTCCACTTT. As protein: CASSQVGVYNSPLHF.

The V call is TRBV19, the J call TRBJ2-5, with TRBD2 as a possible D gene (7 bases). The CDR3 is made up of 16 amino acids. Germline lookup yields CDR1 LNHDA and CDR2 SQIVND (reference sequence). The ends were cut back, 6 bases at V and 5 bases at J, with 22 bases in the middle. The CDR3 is CASRSGGGVRRETQYF. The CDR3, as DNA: TGTGCCAGTAGGTCTGGCGGGGGCGTCAGGAGGGAGACCCAGTACTTC.

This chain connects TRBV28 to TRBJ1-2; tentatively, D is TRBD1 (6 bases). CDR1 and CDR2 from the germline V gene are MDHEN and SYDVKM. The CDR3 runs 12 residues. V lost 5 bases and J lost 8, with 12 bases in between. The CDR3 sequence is CASSQRQEGYTF. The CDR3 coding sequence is TGTGCCAGCAGTCAACGACAGGAAGGCTACACCTTC.

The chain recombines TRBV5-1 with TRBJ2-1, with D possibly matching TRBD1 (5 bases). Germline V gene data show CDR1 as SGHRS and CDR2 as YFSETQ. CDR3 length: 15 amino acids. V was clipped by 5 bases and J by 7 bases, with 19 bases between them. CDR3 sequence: CASSFRGQNGNEQFF. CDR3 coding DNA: TGCGCCAGCAGTTTTCGAGGACAAAACGGGAATGAGCAGTTCTTC.

CDR3 sequence: CASSADVNTEAFF. The DNA of the CDR3 is TGTGCCAGCAGCGCAGATGTGAACACTGAAGCTTTCTTT. V gene TRBV2 combines with J gene TRBJ1-1; D uncertain. Trimming pared 6 bases from V and 0 bases from J, leaving 8 bases between. Germline CDR1 and CDR2: SNHLY and FYNNEI. The CDR3 is 13 amino acids.

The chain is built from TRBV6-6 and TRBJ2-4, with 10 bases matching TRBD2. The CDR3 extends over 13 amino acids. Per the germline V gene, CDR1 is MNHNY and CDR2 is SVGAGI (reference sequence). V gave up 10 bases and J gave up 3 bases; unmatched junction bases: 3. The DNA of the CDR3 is TGTGCCACTCTAGCGGGAGACAAAAACATTCAGTACTTC. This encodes CATLAGDKNIQYF.

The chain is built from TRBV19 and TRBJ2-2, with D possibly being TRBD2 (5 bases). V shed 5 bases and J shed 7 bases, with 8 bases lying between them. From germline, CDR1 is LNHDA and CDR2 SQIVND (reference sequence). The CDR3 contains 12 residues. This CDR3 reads CASSRGGGELFF. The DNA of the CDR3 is TGTGCCAGTAGTCGGGGTGGCGGGGAGCTGTTTTTT.

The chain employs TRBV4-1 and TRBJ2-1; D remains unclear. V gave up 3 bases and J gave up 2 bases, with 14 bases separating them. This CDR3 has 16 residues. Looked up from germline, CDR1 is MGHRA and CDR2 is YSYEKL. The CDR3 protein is CASSQVDLVTYNEQFF. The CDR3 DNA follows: TGCGCCAGCAGCCAGGTCGACTTAGTCACCTACAATGAGCAGTTCTTC.

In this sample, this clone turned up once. The CDR3 protein is CASSLGLASDTQYF. Written as DNA, the CDR3 is TGTGCCAGCAGTTTGGGACTAGCGTCCGATACGCAGTATTTT. V gene TRBV28 combines with J gene TRBJ2-3; TRBD2 aligns across 10 bases. CDR1 and CDR2 from the germline V gene are MDHEN and SYDVKM. The CDR3 extends over 14 amino acids. Trimming cost V 3 bases and J 6 bases; bases outside gene matches: 3.

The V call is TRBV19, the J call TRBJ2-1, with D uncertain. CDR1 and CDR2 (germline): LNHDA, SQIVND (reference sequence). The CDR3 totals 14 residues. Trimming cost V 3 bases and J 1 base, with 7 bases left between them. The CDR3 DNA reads TGTGCCAGTAGTATTGCCAGATCCTACAATGAGCAGTTCTTC. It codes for CASSIARSYNEQFF.

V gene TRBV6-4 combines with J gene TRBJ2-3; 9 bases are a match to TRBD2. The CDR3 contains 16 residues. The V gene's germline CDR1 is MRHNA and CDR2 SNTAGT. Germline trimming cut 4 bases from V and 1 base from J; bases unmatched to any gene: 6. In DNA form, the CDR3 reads TGTGCCAGCAGTGCGAGTAGCGGGAGTGGCACAGATACGCAGTATTTT. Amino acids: CASSASSGSGTDTQYF.

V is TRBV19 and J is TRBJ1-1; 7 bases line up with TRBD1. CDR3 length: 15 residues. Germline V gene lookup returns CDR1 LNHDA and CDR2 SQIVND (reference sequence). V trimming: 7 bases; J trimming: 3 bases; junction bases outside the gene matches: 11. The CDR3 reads CASTEVHRGYTEAFF. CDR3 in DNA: TGTGCCAGTACCGAAGTCCACAGGGGTTACACTGAAGCTTTCTTT.

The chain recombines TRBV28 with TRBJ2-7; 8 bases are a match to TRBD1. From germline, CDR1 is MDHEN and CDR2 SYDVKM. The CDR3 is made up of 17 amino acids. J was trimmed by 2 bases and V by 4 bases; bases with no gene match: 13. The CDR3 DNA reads TGTGCCAGCAGTTCCCCAGGGGGCAGCTTTACTCCCTACGAGCAGTACTTC. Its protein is CASSSPGGSFTPYEQYF.

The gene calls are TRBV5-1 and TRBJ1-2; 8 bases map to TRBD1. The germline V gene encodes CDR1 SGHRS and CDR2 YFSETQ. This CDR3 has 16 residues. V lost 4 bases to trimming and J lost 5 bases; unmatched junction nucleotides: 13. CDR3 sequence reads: CASSGEPRGRGYGYTF. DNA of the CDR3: TGCGCCAGCAGCGGCGAGCCCAGGGGGCGCGGGTATGGCTACACCTTC.

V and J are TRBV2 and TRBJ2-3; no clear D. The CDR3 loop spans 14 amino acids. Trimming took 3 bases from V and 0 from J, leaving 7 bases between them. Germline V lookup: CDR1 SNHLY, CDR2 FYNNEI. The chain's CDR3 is CASSDKQSTDTQYF. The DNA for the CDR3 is TGTGCCAGCAGTGATAAACAGAGCACAGATACGCAGTATTTT.

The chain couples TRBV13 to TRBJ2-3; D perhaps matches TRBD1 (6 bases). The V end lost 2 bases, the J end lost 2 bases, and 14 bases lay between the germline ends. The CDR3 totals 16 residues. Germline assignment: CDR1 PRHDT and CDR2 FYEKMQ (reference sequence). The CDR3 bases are TGTGCCAGCAGCTTAAGAGCAGGGGACCTCACAGATACGCAGTATTTT. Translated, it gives CASSLRAGDLTDTQYF.

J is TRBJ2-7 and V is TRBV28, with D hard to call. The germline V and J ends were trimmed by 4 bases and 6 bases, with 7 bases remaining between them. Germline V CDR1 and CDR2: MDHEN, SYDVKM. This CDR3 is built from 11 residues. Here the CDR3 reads CASSYYTEQYF. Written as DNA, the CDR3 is TGTGCCAGCAGTTACTACACCGAGCAGTACTTC.

The CDR3 region is CATSALGQLGELFF. CDR3 sequence (DNA): TGTGCCACCAGTGCGTTGGGACAGCTAGGGGAGCTGTTTTTT. The chain employs TRBV24-1 and TRBJ2-2; 7 nucleotides agree with TRBD1. The junction had 7 bases not matched to a gene; V was cut back by 5 bases and J by 8 bases. Germline assignment: CDR1 KGHDR and CDR2 SFDVKD. The CDR3 extends over 14 amino acids.